What follows are 26 T cell receptor beta chains derived from one specimen sequenced in a study of blood T cell repertoires in COVID-19 (dated by TCRdb to 2019 to 2021). The library was built by means of the immunoSEQ multiplex PCR assay. TCRdb took this table from immuneACCESS and kept in-frame rearrangements with V and J called. Such tables lack part of the clones; where checked against another copy, unresolved V genes explain under half of the gap, and the rest is unexplained. The sample table records about 170,000 clones; 82% of these occur just once. 6.5% to 9% of the sample is held by the ten biggest clonotypes. The specimen was peripheral blood. The receptors come from a woman in her forties with COVID-19, enrolled during active disease.

The rearrangement links TRBV28 to TRBJ2-7; 7 bases fit TRBD2. V dropped 5 bases and J dropped 1; count of bases not matched to a gene: 11. Germline CDR1 reads MDHEN; CDR2 reads SYDVKM. CDR3 length: 16 residues. This CDR3 reads CASSPWIVAGSYEQYF. CDR3 in DNA: TGTGCCAGCAGTCCCTGGATAGTAGCGGGTTCCTACGAGCAGTACTTC.

J is TRBJ2-1 and V is TRBV6-2 or TRBV6-3, with 9 bases aligning to TRBD1. After removal of 3 bases from V and 3 bases from J, the junction contained 12 bases not matched to a gene. CDR1 and CDR2 from the germline V gene are MNHEY and SVGEGT. The CDR3 is 18 residues long. The CDR3 spells CASSYSIKMGQGYNEQFF. The CDR3 region has the DNA TGTGCCAGCAGTTATAGTATCAAGATGGGACAGGGCTACAATGAGCAGTTCTTC.

The V gene is TRBV30, the J gene TRBJ1-1; tentative D call: TRBD1 (5 bases). CDR1 and CDR2 from the germline V gene are GTSNPN and SVGIG (reference sequence). This CDR3 has 13 amino acids. The V end was cut by 5 bases, the J end by 10 bases, with 20 bases between. DNA of the CDR3: TGTGCCTGGCGAGAGCCGAGCCCAAGGGGAGCTTTCTTT. The encoded protein is CAWREPSPRGAFF.

In DNA form, the CDR3 reads TGTGCCAGCAGTGACTCACAGGGGCTGGGTGAAAAACTGTTTTTT. The encoded protein is CASSDSQGLGEKLFF. This rearrangement joins TRBV25-1 to TRBJ1-4, with 7 bases identical to TRBD1. The J segment lost 7 bases and the V segment lost 3 bases, leaving 8 bases of the junction unmatched. Germline V CDR1 and CDR2: MGHDK, SYGVNS. This CDR3 region has 15 residues.

As for this clone: One end of the junction varies from germline; a read error may be responsible. The rearrangement uses TRBV15 and TRBJ2-1; 7 nucleotides agree with TRBD1. This CDR3 is 16 amino acids long. Germline values: CDR1 LNHNV, CDR2 YYDKDF (reference sequence). CDR3 residues: CATSRGQVSSYNEQFF. Here the CDR3 DNA reads TGTGCCACCAGTAGAGGACAGGTCAGCTCCTACAATGAGCAGTTCTTC. The entire variable domain, with the rest obtained from reference TRBV15 and TRBJ2-1, is as follows: DAMVIQNPRYQVTQFGKPVTLSCSQTLNHNVMYWYQQKSSQAPKLLFHYYDKDFNNEADTPDNFQSRRPNTSFCFLDIRSPGLGDTAMYLCATSRGQVSSYNEQFFGPGTRLTVL.

V and J are TRBV11-2 and TRBJ2-4, with 12 positions matching TRBD2. The germline V gene has CDR1 SGHAT and CDR2 FQNNGV. The junction had 8 bases not matched to a gene; V was cut back by 5 bases and J by 6 bases. CDR3 length equals 16 residues. CDR3 DNA sequence: TGTGCCAGCAGCCGTCTAGCGGGGGGGTTGGGAAACATTCAGTACTTC. Translation: CASSRLAGGLGNIQYF.

The chain uses TRBV4-1 and TRBJ1-5; the D is unclear. The germline V gene has CDR1 MGHRA and CDR2 YSYEKL. V was trimmed by 3 bases and J by 0 bases, leaving 9 bases between them. The CDR3 sequence is 15 residues long. This CDR3 reads CASSHAANSNQPQHF. CDR3 bases: TGCGCCAGCAGCCACGCCGCGAATAGCAATCAGCCCCAGCATTTT.

The chain employs TRBV10-2 and TRBJ2-1, with 14 positions matching TRBD2. V shed 7 bases, J shed 5 bases, and the junction held 13 bases outside the gene matches. The germline V gene has CDR1 WSHSY and CDR2 SAAADI. The CDR3 consists of 18 residues. The CDR3, as DNA: TGCGCCAGCAAGAGGTCGGGACTAGCGGGAGATTCCGACAATGAGCAGTTCTTC. Protein sequence: CASKRSGLAGDSDNEQFF.

V gene TRBV28 combines with J gene TRBJ2-1; 10 bases match TRBD2. J gave up 4 bases and V 6 bases, and 6 bases lay outside the gene matches. CDR3 length: 15 amino acids. Per the germline V gene, CDR1 is MDHEN and CDR2 is SYDVKM. As DNA, the CDR3 is TGTGCCAGCAGAGATCTAGCGGGAGAGTACAATGAGCAGTTCTTC. This translates into CASRDLAGEYNEQFF. Filled out from reference TRBV28 and TRBJ2-1, the complete variable domain reads DVKVTQSSRYLVKRTGEKVFLECVQDMDHENMFWYRQDPGLGLRLIYFSYDVKMKEKGDIPEGYSVSREKKERFSLILESASTNQTSMYLCASRDLAGEYNEQFFGPGTRLTVL.

The chain uses TRBV7-9 and TRBJ1-2; possibly TRBD1 for D (5 bases). The CDR3 contains 14 residues. Per germline, CDR1 SEHNR and CDR2 FQNEAQ (reference sequence). Trimming left V 6 bases short and J 4 bases short, with 15 bases between. This CDR3 reads CASRSTGLGYGYTF. In nucleotides, the CDR3 is TGTGCCAGCAGATCTACAGGTCTCGGCTATGGCTACACCTTC.

Many counts were recorded for this clone. The sample has other DNA sequences that encode this CDR3 too. The chain has TRBV3-1 (or the pseudogene TRBV3-2) and TRBJ2-7; 9 bases line up with TRBD1. CDR1 is LGHDT and CDR2 is YNNKEL in the germline V gene (reference sequence). The CDR3 loop spans 16 amino acids. The J segment lost 6 bases and the V segment lost 3 bases, leaving 12 bases of the junction unmatched. CDR3 nucleotide sequence: TGTGCCAGCAGCCAGTTGAGTGGGACAGGGCAACTCGAGCAGTACGTC. This codes for CASSQLSGTGQLEQYV.

This rearrangement joins TRBV5-5 to TRBJ2-1; TRBD2 might be the D (6 bases). The V and J ends lost 7 bases and 0 bases respectively, with 14 bases between them. CDR3 length: 15 residues. Germline-derived CDR1 and CDR2 are SGHKS and YYEKEE (reference sequence). In DNA, the CDR3 is TGTGCCAGCGAGGGGCGGGGTAGCTCCTACAATGAGCAGTTCTTC. Translating gives CASEGRGSSYNEQFF.

The chain uses TRBV27 and TRBJ2-3; TRBD1 aligns across 8 bases. Looked up from germline, CDR1 is MNHEY and CDR2 is SMNVEV (reference sequence). V shed 6 bases, J shed 2 bases, and the junction held 4 bases outside the gene matches. The CDR3 spans 14 residues. Here the CDR3 DNA reads TGTGCCAGCAGACCGGACAGGGTCACAGATACGCAGTATTTT. It yields the protein CASRPDRVTDTQYF.

The chain couples TRBV5-6 to TRBJ2-5, with 11 bases lining up with TRBD2. With 0 bases clipped from V and 5 bases from J, the junction kept 6 bases outside the gene matches. Per the germline V gene, CDR1 is SGHDT and CDR2 is YYEEEE. The CDR3 consists of 16 residues. CDR3 DNA: TGTGCCAGCAGCTTGGTGCTAGCGGGGGGATGGGAGACCCAGTACTTC. It specifies CASSLVLAGGWETQYF.

The rearrangement uses TRBV3-1 (or the pseudogene TRBV3-2) and TRBJ2-1; 8 bases are a match to TRBD1. The CDR3 consists of 15 residues. Unmatched junction bases numbered 6, after V lost 1 base and J lost 7 bases. Germline CDR1 reads LGHDT; CDR2 reads YNNKEL (reference sequence). In DNA form, the CDR3 reads TGTGCCAGCAGCCAAGCGACAGGGGTTACGAATGAGCAGTTCTTC. Its translation: CASSQATGVTNEQFF.

The rearrangement links TRBV29-1 to TRBJ1-1; 8 bases are a match to TRBD1. J was trimmed by 3 bases and V by 5 bases; bases with no gene match: 2. Germline V gene sequence: CDR1 SQVTM, CDR2 ANQGSEA. The length of the CDR3 is 12 residues. CDR3 region: CSVNRGDTEAFF. The CDR3 coding sequence is TGCAGCGTTAACAGGGGGGACACTGAAGCTTTCTTT.

This clone showed up just a few times. The chain carries TRBV19 and TRBJ2-2, with 7 positions matching TRBD2. The CDR3 length is 15 residues. Germline V gene sequence: CDR1 LNHDA, CDR2 SQIVND (reference sequence). The J segment lost 3 bases and the V segment lost 2 bases, leaving 3 bases of the junction unmatched. Written as DNA, the CDR3 is TGTGCCAGTAGTATAATTAGCGGGTACACCGGGGAGCTGTTTTTT. Protein: CASSIISGYTGELFF.

V usage is TRBV18 and J usage is TRBJ2-3, with 10 bases matching TRBD1. The length of the CDR3 is 17 residues. V shed 3 bases and J 4 bases; nucleotides not matched to a gene: 10. Germline CDR1 reads KGHSH; CDR2 reads LQKENI. The CDR3, as DNA: TGTGCCAGCTCACCGGTCACTGGGACAGGGGTTGCAGATACGCAGTATTTT. Encoded protein: CASSPVTGTGVADTQYF. The full variable domain, rest sourced from reference TRBV18 and TRBJ2-3, is NAGVMQNPRHLVRRRGQEARLRCSPMKGHSHVYWYRQLPEEGLKFMVYLQKENIIDESGMPKERFSAEFPKEGPSILRIQQVVRGDSAAYFCASSPVTGTGVADTQYFGPGTRLTVL.

CDR3 residues: CASSQARQETQYF. DNA of the CDR3: TGCGCCAGCAGCCAAGCAAGACAGGAGACCCAGTACTTC. The chain carries TRBV4-1 and TRBJ2-5; TRBD1 might be the D (5 bases). V was cut by 1 base and J by 5 bases, with 8 bases left in between. Germline CDR1 and CDR2: MGHRA and YSYEKL. The CDR3 is 13 residues long.

This chain joins TRBV28 and TRBJ2-7; D might be TRBD1 (5 bases). V was trimmed by 6 bases and J by 4 bases, leaving 10 bases between them. CDR3 length: 12 residues. The germline CDR1 and CDR2 sequences are MDHEN and SYDVKM. The CDR3 DNA is TGTGCCAGCAGCAAAAGGGGTTACGAGCAGTACTTC. It encodes CASSKRGYEQYF. The whole variable domain, remainder taken from reference TRBV28 and TRBJ2-7, is DVKVTQSSRYLVKRTGEKVFLECVQDMDHENMFWYRQDPGLGLRLIYFSYDVKMKEKGDIPEGYSVSREKKERFSLILESASTNQTSMYLCASSKRGYEQYFGPGTRLTVT.

The chain has TRBV30 and TRBJ2-3; no clear D gene. The CDR3 is 13 amino acids. CDR1 and CDR2 (germline): GTSNPN, SVGIG (reference sequence). The germline V and J ends were trimmed by 3 bases and 2 bases, with 9 bases remaining between them. The CDR3 reads CAWRQVSTDTQYF. In nucleotides, the CDR3 is TGTGCCTGGAGGCAGGTGTCCACAGATACGCAGTATTTT. The full variable domain, rest sourced from reference TRBV30 and TRBJ2-3, is SQTIHQWPATLVQPVGSPLSLECTVEGTSNPNLYWYRQAAGRGLQLLFYSVGIGQISSEVPQNLSASRPQDRQFILSSKKLLLSDSGFYLCAWRQVSTDTQYFGPGTRLTVL.

This clone was detected a few times. The rearrangement links TRBV27 to TRBJ1-2, with 8 bases lining up with TRBD1. Germline V gene sequence: CDR1 MNHEY, CDR2 SMNVEV (reference sequence). The CDR3 covers 14 residues. V lost 5 bases to trimming and J lost 8 bases; unmatched junction nucleotides: 10. CDR3 residues: CASSPRQGAKGYTF. The CDR3 DNA follows: TGTGCCAGCAGTCCTCGCCAGGGGGCTAAGGGCTACACCTTC.

The chain is built from TRBV11-2 and TRBJ2-3, with D perhaps TRBD2 (6 bases). The germline gives CDR1 SGHAT, CDR2 FQNNGV. CDR3 length: 15 residues. Trimming removed 7 bases from V and 1 base from J, with 15 bases in between. The CDR3 DNA reads TGTGCCAGCACCCTCGGGGTAGCGGGCACAGATACGCAGTATTTT. Amino acids: CASTLGVAGTDTQYF.

The chain combines TRBV11-3 with TRBJ2-2; TRBD1 is a possible D gene (5 bases). Trimming removed 5 bases at V and 1 base at J, with 14 bases between. This CDR3 comprises 16 residues. Germline V gene data show CDR1 as SGHNT and CDR2 as YENEEA. DNA of the CDR3: TGTGCCAGCAGCACCAAGGGGTGGTTGAACACCGGGGAGCTGTTTTTT. As protein: CASSTKGWLNTGELFF.

The CDR3, as DNA: TGTGCCAGCAGCTTAGACTACAGGGGGGAGGGCGAGCAGTACTTC. This gives the protein CASSLDYRGEGEQYF. The chain carries TRBV7-6 and TRBJ2-7, with D possibly matching TRBD1 (8 bases). The CDR3 loop spans 15 amino acids. The germline V gene encodes CDR1 SGHVS and CDR2 FNYEAQ. With 1 base removed from V and 6 bases from J, the gap between germline ends came to 16 bases.

This clone was observed a handful of times. The chain has TRBV5-6 and TRBJ2-5; 9 positions match TRBD2. Germline V gene lookup returns CDR1 SGHDT and CDR2 YYEEEE. The CDR3 has 15 residues. Losses at the gene ends were 0 bases for V and 5 bases for J; bases not matched to a gene: 5. CDR3 residues: CASSLVAGGPETQYF. CDR3 DNA: TGTGCCAGCAGCTTGGTTGCGGGGGGGCCCGAGACCCAGTACTTC. Supplemented by reference TRBV5-6 and TRBJ2-5, the full variable domain reads DAGVTQSPTHLIKTRGQQVTLRCSPKSGHDTVSWYQQALGQGPQFIFQYYEEEERQRGNFPDRFSGHQFPNYSSELNVNALLLGDSALYLCASSLVAGGPETQYFGPGTRLLVL.